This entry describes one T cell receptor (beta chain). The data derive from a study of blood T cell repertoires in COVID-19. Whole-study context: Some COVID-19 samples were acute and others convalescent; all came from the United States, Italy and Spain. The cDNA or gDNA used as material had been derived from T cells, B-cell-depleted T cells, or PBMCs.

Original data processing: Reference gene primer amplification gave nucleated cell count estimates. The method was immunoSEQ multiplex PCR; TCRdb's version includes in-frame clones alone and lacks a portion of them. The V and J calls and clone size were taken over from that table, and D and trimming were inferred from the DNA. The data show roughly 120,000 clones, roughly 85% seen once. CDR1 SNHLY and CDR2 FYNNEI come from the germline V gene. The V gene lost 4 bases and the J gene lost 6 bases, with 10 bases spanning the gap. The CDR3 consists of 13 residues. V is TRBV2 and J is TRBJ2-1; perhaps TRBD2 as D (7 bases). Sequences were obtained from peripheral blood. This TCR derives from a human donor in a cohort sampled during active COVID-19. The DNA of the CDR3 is TGTGCCAGCAGTGGGGCGGGGGCCAATGAGCAGTTCTTC. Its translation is CASSGAGANEQFF.